The entry that follows covers one T cell receptor (beta chain) sequence. Its specificity is unknown. Primers: 60 Vbeta forward and 13 Jbeta reverse. TCRdb's table, derived via immunoSEQ multiplex PCR, lists solely in-frame clones and lacks some. Of over 120,000 clones listed, roughly 10% are singletons. The source of the sample is a study of cytomegalovirus exposure and HLA in healthy donors. The study, taken as a whole, reports: In vitro experiments confirmed that three CMV-associated chains were specific for CMV antigens.

V was shortened by 9 bases and J by 2 bases, with 15 bases between the two germline ends. The CDR3 contains 14 residues. Per the germline V gene, CDR1 is SGHRS and CDR2 is YFSETQ. The specimen sequenced was PBMCs. This receptor was taken from a man aged 45 to 65 in good health and CMV-seronegative. This chain links TRBV5-1 with TRBJ2-1; possible D gene TRBD2, 5 bases. The CDR3 coding sequence is TGCGCCACGGTCGAGAGGGCCCCCTACAATGAGCAGTTCTTC. Amino acid sequence: CATVERAPYNEQFF.